The 26 T cell receptor beta chains presented below share a single source sample, sequenced in a study of cytomegalovirus exposure and HLA in healthy donors. Amplification used 60 Vbeta primers and 13 Jbeta primers. Method: immunoSEQ multiplex PCR; TCRdb's copy keeps in-frame clones and lacks some. The sample lists approximately 60,000 clones, approximately 83% occurring once. Specimen: PBMCs. The receptors originated from a man between 35 and 55 years old in good health and CMV-seronegative.

The chain combines TRBV28 with TRBJ2-5, with a possible D match to TRBD2 (6 bases). Germline V gene data show CDR1 as MDHEN and CDR2 as SYDVKM. V was trimmed by 3 bases and J by 5 bases, leaving 10 bases between them. The CDR3 loop spans 13 amino acids. The CDR3 reads CASSLVGRETQYF. The CDR3 DNA is TGTGCCAGCAGTTTGGTGGGGAGGGAGACCCAGTACTTC. The full variable domain, in which reference TRBV28 and TRBJ2-5 provide the parts outside the CDR3, is DVKVTQSSRYLVKRTGEKVFLECVQDMDHENMFWYRQDPGLGLRLIYFSYDVKMKEKGDIPEGYSVSREKKERFSLILESASTNQTSMYLCASSLVGRETQYFGPGTRLLVL.

In this sample, this clone turned up a few times. The CDR3 protein is CATSRGGQGEEKLFF. CDR3 coding DNA: TGTGCCACCAGCAGAGGGGGACAGGGAGAGGAAAAACTGTTTTTT. The V call is TRBV15, the J call TRBJ1-4; 9 bases are a match to TRBD1. Germline V gene data show CDR1 as LNHNV and CDR2 as YYDKDF (reference sequence). V trimming: 1 base; J trimming: 8 bases; junction bases outside the gene matches: 5. The CDR3 has 15 residues.

The chain recombines TRBV28 with TRBJ2-7; D is perhaps TRBD1 (6 bases). Germline V lookup: CDR1 MDHEN, CDR2 SYDVKM. This CDR3 is built from 16 residues. V lost 6 bases, J lost 2 bases, and 20 bases lay in between. The CDR3, as DNA: TGTGCCAGCAGCCAGACAGACAGGCACCTGACCTACGAGCAGTACGTC. Protein: CASSQTDRHLTYEQYV.

The J gene is TRBJ1-5, the V gene TRBV27; maybe TRBD1 (6 bases). CDR3 length: 16 amino acids. Germline CDR1 and CDR2: MNHEY and SMNVEV (reference sequence). V lost 0 bases and J lost 5, with 14 bases in between. The CDR3 here is CASSLSSGQSHQPQHF. CDR3 in DNA: TGTGCCAGCAGTTTATCGTCCGGACAGAGCCATCAGCCCCAGCATTTT.

V is TRBV9 and J is TRBJ2-2, with a weak D call TRBD1 (6 bases). V was pared by 3 bases and J by 1 base, with 10 bases between. Germline CDR1 is SGDLS and CDR2 is YYNGEE. There are 15 residues in the CDR3. This CDR3 reads CASSAMGQNTGELFF. The DNA of the CDR3 is TGTGCCAGCAGCGCCATGGGACAGAACACCGGGGAGCTGTTTTTT.

This CDR3 reads CASSMVPGGNTEAFF. The CDR3 nucleotides are TGTGCCAGTAGTATGGTCCCCGGTGGGAACACTGAAGCTTTCTTT. J is TRBJ1-1 and V is TRBV19; D is unresolved. V lost 3 bases and J 1 base, leaving 12 bases between the germline ends. This CDR3 is 15 amino acids long. Germline V gene lookup returns CDR1 LNHDA and CDR2 SQIVND (reference sequence).

The chain joins TRBV4-3 to TRBJ2-7, with a tentative D call TRBD1 (5 bases). This CDR3 region has 16 residues. Germline loops: CDR1 LGHNA, CDR2 YSLEER. The V gene lost 0 bases and the J gene lost 2 bases, with 14 bases spanning the gap. The CDR3 protein is CASSQDTLTGTYEQYF. CDR3 sequence (DNA): TGCGCCAGCAGCCAAGATACACTCACAGGCACCTACGAGCAGTACTTC.

V usage is TRBV5-6 and J usage is TRBJ2-1; the D gene is possibly TRBD1 (5 bases). Trimming removed 3 bases from V and 8 bases from J, with 21 bases in between. This CDR3 has 16 residues. Germline values: CDR1 SGHDT, CDR2 YYEEEE. The DNA for the CDR3 is TGTGCCAGCAGCTCGACAGATCAGGCTCCTGCGGATGAGCAGTTCTTC. This gives the protein CASSSTDQAPADEQFF.

The chain joins TRBV15 to TRBJ2-1; 9 bases fit TRBD2. Germline assignment: CDR1 LNHNV and CDR2 YYDKDF (reference sequence). With V trimmed by 0 bases and J by 6 bases, 6 bases remained unmatched. This CDR3 region has 16 residues. The CDR3 DNA is TGTGCCACCAGCAGAGAATGGCGGGGGGGGGTCAATGAGCAGTTCTTC. Protein product: CATSREWRGGVNEQFF.

This clone was picked up a small number of times. V gene TRBV27 combines with J gene TRBJ2-1, with 8 bases identical to TRBD1. Trimming took 4 bases from V and 5 from J; bases not matched to a gene: 19. Germline V gene sequence: CDR1 MNHEY, CDR2 SMNVEV (reference sequence). The CDR3 extends over 19 amino acids. Here the CDR3 reads CASSYYPTAARGQDNEQFF. As DNA, the CDR3 is TGTGCCAGCAGTTATTATCCCACGGCGGCGAGGGGACAGGACAATGAGCAGTTCTTC.

J is TRBJ2-6 and V is TRBV30, with D perhaps TRBD1 (5 bases). The CDR3 totals 16 residues. CDR1 and CDR2 (germline): GTSNPN, SVGIG (reference sequence). Trimming took off 0 bases at V and 1 base at J, with 10 bases between the two ends. CDR3 residues: CAWSVPAGSGANVLTF. CDR3 DNA sequence: TGTGCCTGGAGTGTACCGGCAGGGTCTGGGGCCAACGTCCTGACTTTC.

V gene TRBV10-1 combines with J gene TRBJ2-2, with D possibly TRBD1 on 6 matching bases. This CDR3 contains 14 residues. The V end was cut by 4 bases, the J end by 4 bases, with 10 bases between. CDR1 WNHNN and CDR2 SYGVQD come from the germline V gene (reference sequence). CDR3 protein: CASSAGVRTGELFF. The CDR3 region has the DNA TGCGCCAGCAGTGCAGGGGTGCGCACCGGGGAGCTGTTTTTT.

CDR3 loop: CASSRSEGDISTGELFF. The CDR3 DNA reads TGTGCCAGCAGCCGCTCTGAGGGGGATATCAGCACCGGGGAGCTGTTTTTT. The chain combines TRBV28 with TRBJ2-2; D may be TRBD1 (6 bases). Germline-derived CDR1 and CDR2 are MDHEN and SYDVKM. V was clipped by 6 bases and J by 4 bases, with 21 bases between them. The CDR3 has 17 amino acids.

The chain has TRBV30 and TRBJ1-1; D might be TRBD1 (6 bases). Germline CDR1 GTSNPN, CDR2 SVGIG (reference sequence). Trimming took 4 bases from V and 5 from J, leaving 17 bases between them. The CDR3 covers 14 residues. In DNA, the CDR3 is TGTGCCTGGAACCACGGCACAGGGCGGACTGAAGCTTTCTTT. Translated, it gives CAWNHGTGRTEAFF.

The rearrangement joins TRBV5-4 to TRBJ2-2, with D perhaps matching TRBD1 (6 bases). The CDR3 runs to 16 residues. Trimming cost V 0 bases and J 0 bases, with 9 bases left between them. Germline V lookup: CDR1 SGHNT, CDR2 YYREEE (reference sequence). As DNA, the CDR3 is TGTGCCAGCAGCTTGGATGGACAGACGAACACCGGGGAGCTGTTTTTT. Its translation is CASSLDGQTNTGELFF.

V gene TRBV5-4 combines with J gene TRBJ1-2; maybe TRBD1 (5 bases). Germline V gene lookup returns CDR1 SGHNT and CDR2 YYREEE (reference sequence). The CDR3 spans 17 residues. V lost 0 bases and J 0 bases, leaving 15 bases between the germline ends. For the CDR3, the DNA is TGTGCCAGCAGCTTGGGGAAGACAGCCGCGGCTAACTATGGCTACACCTTC. Translated, it gives CASSLGKTAAANYGYTF.

The V call is TRBV7-2, the J call TRBJ2-7; a possible D gene is TRBD2 (6 bases). Trimming removed 3 bases from V and 0 bases from J, with 15 bases in between. The germline CDR1 and CDR2 sequences are SGHTA and FQGNSA. This CDR3 has 16 residues. CDR3 protein: CASSFLTSPSSYEQYF. DNA of the CDR3: TGTGCCAGCAGCTTCCTCACTAGCCCAAGCTCCTACGAGCAGTACTTC.

This rearrangement joins TRBV19 to TRBJ1-6, with D unresolved. CDR3 length: 17 residues. Per germline, CDR1 LNHDA and CDR2 SQIVND (reference sequence). The V and J ends lost 7 bases and 5 bases respectively, with 21 bases between them. CDR3 coding DNA: TGTGCCAGTACCCAACCTCTGGCAGGCCAGCATAATTCACCCCTCCACTTT. Translated: CASTQPLAGQHNSPLHF.

V gene TRBV29-1 combines with J gene TRBJ2-5, with TRBD2 identical over 10 bases. Germline-derived CDR1 and CDR2 are SQVTM and ANQGSEA. The CDR3 runs 14 residues. The V segment lost 7 bases and the J segment 1 base; nucleotides outside the gene matches: 6. The CDR3 loop reads CSGLAGVFQETQYF. CDR3 in DNA: TGCAGCGGGCTAGCGGGGGTATTCCAAGAGACCCAGTACTTC.

The chain is built from TRBV29-1 and TRBJ1-1; D not certain. Per the germline V gene, CDR1 is SQVTM and CDR2 is ANQGSEA. This CDR3 has 13 residues. V lost 3 bases to trimming and J lost 2 bases, with 10 bases between them. Written as DNA, the CDR3 is TGCAGCGTTGAGACGGGATTAAACACTGAAGCTTTCTTT. Its protein product is CSVETGLNTEAFF. The full variable domain, in which reference TRBV29-1 and TRBJ1-1 provide the parts outside the CDR3, is SAVISQKPSRDICQRGTSLTIQCQVDSQVTMMFWYRQQPGQSLTLIATANQGSEATYESGFVIDKFPISRPNLTFSTLTVSNMSPEDSSIYLCSVETGLNTEAFFGQGTRLTVV.

This clone turned up a few times. J is TRBJ2-5 and V is TRBV11-3, with 11 positions matching TRBD2. V lost 4 bases and J lost 5; bases outside the gene matches: 9. The CDR3 spans 16 residues. The germline gives CDR1 SGHNT, CDR2 YENEEA. The CDR3 loop reads CASSSQTSGDGETQYF. DNA of the CDR3: TGTGCCAGCAGCTCCCAGACTAGCGGGGACGGGGAGACCCAGTACTTC.

The chain carries TRBV7-8 and TRBJ2-1; TRBD2 aligns across 10 bases. CDR1 SGHVS and CDR2 FQNEAQ come from the germline V gene. The CDR3 is made up of 16 amino acids. V gave up 5 bases and J gave up 2 bases; unmatched junction bases: 6. CDR3 nucleotide sequence: TGTGCCAGCAGCCCCAGAGCGGGGGGGCCCTACAATGAGCAGTTCTTC. The encoded protein is CASSPRAGGPYNEQFF.

The gene calls are TRBV18 and TRBJ2-5; no firm D call. The germline CDR1 and CDR2 sequences are KGHSH and LQKENI. This CDR3 has 12 amino acids. Between the trimmed V and J ends, which lost 6 bases and 2 bases, there was a span of 7 bases. Here the CDR3 reads CASSGPQETQYF. In DNA, the CDR3 is TGTGCCAGCTCGGGCCCTCAAGAGACCCAGTACTTC.

V and J are TRBV30 and TRBJ1-2; D gene uncertain. Trimming left V 1 base short and J 2 bases short, with 11 bases between. Germline V gene lookup returns CDR1 GTSNPN and CDR2 SVGIG (reference sequence). The CDR3 contains 14 residues. The CDR3 sequence is CAWSDLGVNYGYTF. CDR3 DNA: TGTGCCTGGAGTGACCTCGGGGTAAACTATGGCTACACCTTC.

The chain couples TRBV28 to TRBJ1-5; the D is unclear. Germline V CDR1 and CDR2: MDHEN, SYDVKM. This CDR3 has 14 residues. Trimming left V 1 base short and J 2 bases short, with 6 bases between. The CDR3 bases are TGTGCCAGCAGTTTATATCGGGGCAATCAGCCCCAGCATTTT. Its protein product is CASSLYRGNQPQHF.

The chain uses TRBV19 and TRBJ2-1; D remains unclear. Germline-derived CDR1 and CDR2 are LNHDA and SQIVND (reference sequence). The CDR3 is 15 amino acids. The germline V and J ends were trimmed by 3 bases and 6 bases, with 15 bases remaining between them. CDR3 sequence (DNA): TGTGCCAGTAGTATCATCATCAGAGGCAGCAATGAGCAGTTCTTC. Amino acid sequence: CASSIIIRGSNEQFF.